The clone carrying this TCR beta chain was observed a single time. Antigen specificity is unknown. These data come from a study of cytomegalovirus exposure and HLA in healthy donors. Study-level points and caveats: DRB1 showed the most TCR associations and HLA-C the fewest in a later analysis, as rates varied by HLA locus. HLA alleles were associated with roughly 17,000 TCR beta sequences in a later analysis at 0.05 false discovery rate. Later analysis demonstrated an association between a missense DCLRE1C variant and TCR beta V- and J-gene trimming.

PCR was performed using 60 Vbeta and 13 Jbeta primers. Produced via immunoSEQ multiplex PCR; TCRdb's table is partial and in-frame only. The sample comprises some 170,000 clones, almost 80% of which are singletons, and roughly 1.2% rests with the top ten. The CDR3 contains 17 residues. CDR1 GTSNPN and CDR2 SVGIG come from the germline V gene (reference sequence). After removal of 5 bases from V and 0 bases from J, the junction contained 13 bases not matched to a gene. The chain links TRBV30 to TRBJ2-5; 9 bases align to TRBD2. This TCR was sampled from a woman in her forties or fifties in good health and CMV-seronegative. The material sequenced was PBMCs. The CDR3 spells CAWGDKSGRFDQETQYF. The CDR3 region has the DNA TGTGCCTGGGGGGACAAGAGCGGGAGGTTCGACCAAGAGACCCAGTACTTC.